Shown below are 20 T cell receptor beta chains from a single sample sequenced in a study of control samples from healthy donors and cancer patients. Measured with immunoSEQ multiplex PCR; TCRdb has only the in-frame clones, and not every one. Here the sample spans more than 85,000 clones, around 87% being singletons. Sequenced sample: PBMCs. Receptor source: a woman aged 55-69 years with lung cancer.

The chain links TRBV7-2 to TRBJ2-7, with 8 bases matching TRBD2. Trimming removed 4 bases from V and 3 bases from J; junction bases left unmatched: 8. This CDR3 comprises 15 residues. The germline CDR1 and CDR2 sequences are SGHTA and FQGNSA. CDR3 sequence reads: CASSSTSGPYYEQYF. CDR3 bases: TGTGCCAGCAGCTCCACTAGCGGACCTTACTACGAGCAGTACTTC.

The chain's CDR3 is CASSQGRGFSYEQYF. The CDR3, as DNA: TGCGCCAGCAGCCAAGGTAGGGGGTTCTCCTACGAGCAGTACTTC. The chain carries TRBV4-1 and TRBJ2-7, with D maybe TRBD1 (6 bases). Germline V gene sequence: CDR1 MGHRA, CDR2 YSYEKL. The CDR3 is made up of 15 amino acids. Deletions cut 1 base from V and 0 bases from J, with 10 bases between.

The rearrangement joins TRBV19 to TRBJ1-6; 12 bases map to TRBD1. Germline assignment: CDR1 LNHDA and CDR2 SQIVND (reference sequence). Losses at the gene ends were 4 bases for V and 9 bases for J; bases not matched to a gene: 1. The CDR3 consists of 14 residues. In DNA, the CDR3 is TGTGCCAGTAGTAGGGACAGGGGGCTTTCACCCCTCCACTTT. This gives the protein CASSRDRGLSPLHF.

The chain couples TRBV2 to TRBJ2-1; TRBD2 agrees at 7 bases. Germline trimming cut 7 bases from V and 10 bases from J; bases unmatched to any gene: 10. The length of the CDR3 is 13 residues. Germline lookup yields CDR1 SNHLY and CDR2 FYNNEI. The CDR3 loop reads CASMSAGVGEQFF. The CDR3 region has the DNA TGTGCCAGCATGTCGGCGGGAGTCGGGGAGCAGTTCTTC.

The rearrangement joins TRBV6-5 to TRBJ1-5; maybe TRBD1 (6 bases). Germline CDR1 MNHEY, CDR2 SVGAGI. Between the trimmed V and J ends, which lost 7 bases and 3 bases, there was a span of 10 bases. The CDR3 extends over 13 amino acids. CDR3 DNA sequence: TGTGCCAGCAAAGGACAGATCAATCAGCCCCAGCATTTT. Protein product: CASKGQINQPQHF.

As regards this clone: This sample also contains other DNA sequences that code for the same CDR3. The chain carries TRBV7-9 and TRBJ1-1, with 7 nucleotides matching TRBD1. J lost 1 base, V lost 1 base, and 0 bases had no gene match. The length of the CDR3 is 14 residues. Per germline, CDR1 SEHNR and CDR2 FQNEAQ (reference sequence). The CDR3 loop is CASSLGTGNTEAFF. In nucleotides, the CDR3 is TGTGCCAGCAGCTTAGGGACAGGGAACACTGAAGCTTTCTTT.

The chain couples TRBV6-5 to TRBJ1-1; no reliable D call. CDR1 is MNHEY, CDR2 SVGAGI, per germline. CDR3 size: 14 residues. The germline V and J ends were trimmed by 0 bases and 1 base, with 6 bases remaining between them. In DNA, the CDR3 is TGTGCCAGCAGTTACTCGGCAGGGAACACTGAAGCTTTCTTT. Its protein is CASSYSAGNTEAFF.

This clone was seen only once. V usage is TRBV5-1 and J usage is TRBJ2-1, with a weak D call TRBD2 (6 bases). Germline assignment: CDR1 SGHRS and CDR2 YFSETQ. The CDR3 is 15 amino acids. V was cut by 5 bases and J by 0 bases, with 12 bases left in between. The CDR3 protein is CASRGTPSSYNEQFF. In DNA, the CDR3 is TGCGCCAGCAGGGGGACTCCAAGCTCCTACAATGAGCAGTTCTTC. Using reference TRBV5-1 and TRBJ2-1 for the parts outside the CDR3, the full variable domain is KAGVTQTPRYLIKTRGQQVTLSCSPISGHRSVSWYQQTPGQGLQFLFEYFSETQRNKGNFPGRFSGRQFSNSRSEMNVSTLELGDSALYLCASRGTPSSYNEQFFGPGTRLTVL.

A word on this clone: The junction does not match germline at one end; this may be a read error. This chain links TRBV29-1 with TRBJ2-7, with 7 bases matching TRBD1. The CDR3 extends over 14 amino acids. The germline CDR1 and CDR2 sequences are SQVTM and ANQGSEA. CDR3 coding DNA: TGCAGCGTCGAAGCCGGGACAGATCTTTACGAGCAGTACTTC. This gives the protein CSVEAGTDLYEQYF.

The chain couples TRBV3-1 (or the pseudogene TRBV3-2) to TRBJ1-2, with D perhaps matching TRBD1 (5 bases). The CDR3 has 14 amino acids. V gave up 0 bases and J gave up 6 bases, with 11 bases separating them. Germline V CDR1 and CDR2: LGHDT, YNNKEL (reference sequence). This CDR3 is CASSQDGGLDGYTF. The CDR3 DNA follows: TGTGCCAGCAGCCAAGACGGGGGTCTTGATGGCTACACCTTC.

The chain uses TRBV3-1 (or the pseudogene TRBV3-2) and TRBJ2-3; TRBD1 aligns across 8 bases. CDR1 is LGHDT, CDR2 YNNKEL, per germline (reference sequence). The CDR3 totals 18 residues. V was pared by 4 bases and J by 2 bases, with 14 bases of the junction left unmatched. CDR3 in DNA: TGTGCCAGCAGCCTAGGGGGGAGCGCAGGGGGCATCACAGATACGCAGTATTTT. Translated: CASSLGGSAGGITDTQYF.

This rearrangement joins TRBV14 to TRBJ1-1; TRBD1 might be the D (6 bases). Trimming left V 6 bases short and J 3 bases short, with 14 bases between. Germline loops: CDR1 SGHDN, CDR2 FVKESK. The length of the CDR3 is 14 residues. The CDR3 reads CASSGDTYYTEAFF. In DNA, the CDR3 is TGTGCCAGCAGTGGGGACACCTACTACACTGAAGCTTTCTTT. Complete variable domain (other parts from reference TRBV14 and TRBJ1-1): EAGVTQFPSHSVIEKGQTVTLRCDPISGHDNLYWYRRVMGKEIKFLLHFVKESKQDESGMPNNRFLAERTGGTYSTLKVQPAELEDSGVYFCASSGDTYYTEAFFGQGTRLTVV.

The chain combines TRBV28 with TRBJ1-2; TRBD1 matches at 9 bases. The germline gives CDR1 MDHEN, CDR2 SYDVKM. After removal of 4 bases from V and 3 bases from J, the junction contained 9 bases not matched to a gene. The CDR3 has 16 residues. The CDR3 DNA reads TGTGCCAGCAGTTATCCGGGACAGGGACACTACTATGGCTACACCTTC. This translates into CASSYPGQGHYYGYTF.

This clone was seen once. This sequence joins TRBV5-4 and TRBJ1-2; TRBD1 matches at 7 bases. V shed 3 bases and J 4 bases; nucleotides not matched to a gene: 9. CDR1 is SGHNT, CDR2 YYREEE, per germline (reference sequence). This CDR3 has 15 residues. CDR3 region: CASSSSSPGGYGYTF. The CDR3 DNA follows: TGTGCCAGCAGCTCGTCAAGCCCAGGGGGCTATGGCTACACCTTC.

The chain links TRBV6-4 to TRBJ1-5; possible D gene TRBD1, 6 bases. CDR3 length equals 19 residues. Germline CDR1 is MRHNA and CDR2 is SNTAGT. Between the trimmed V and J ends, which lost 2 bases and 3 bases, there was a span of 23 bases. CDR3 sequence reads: CASSDLGAGGGASNQPQHF. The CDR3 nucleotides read TGTGCCAGCAGTGACCTGGGGGCAGGTGGAGGGGCTTCCAATCAGCCCCAGCATTTT.

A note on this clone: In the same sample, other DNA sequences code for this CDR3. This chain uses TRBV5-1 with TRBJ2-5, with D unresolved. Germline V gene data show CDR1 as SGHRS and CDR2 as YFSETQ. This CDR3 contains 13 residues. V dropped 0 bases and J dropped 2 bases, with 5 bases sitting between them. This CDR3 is CASSLVEQETQYF. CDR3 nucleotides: TGCGCCAGCAGCTTGGTGGAGCAAGAGACCCAGTACTTC.

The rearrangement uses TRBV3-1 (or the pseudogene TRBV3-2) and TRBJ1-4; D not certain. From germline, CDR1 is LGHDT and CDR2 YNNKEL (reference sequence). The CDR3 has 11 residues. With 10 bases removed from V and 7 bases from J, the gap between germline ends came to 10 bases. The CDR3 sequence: CATLHPEKLFF. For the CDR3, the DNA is TGTGCCACCCTACACCCTGAAAAACTGTTTTTT.

The chain's CDR3 is CASSRDRGQPYEQYF. Here the CDR3 DNA reads TGTGCCAGCAGTCGAGACAGGGGGCAACCCTACGAGCAGTACTTC. V usage is TRBV6-5 and J usage is TRBJ2-7; 10 bases fit TRBD1. CDR1 is MNHEY, CDR2 SVGAGI, per germline. With 5 bases clipped from V and 2 bases from J, the junction kept 6 bases outside the gene matches. This CDR3 is built from 15 residues.

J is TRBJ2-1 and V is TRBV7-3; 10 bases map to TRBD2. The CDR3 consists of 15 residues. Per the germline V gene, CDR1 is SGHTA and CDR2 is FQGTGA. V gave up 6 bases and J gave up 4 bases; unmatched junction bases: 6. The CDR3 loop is CASSLASGRYNEQFF. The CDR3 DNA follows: TGTGCCAGCAGTCTGGCTAGCGGGAGATACAATGAGCAGTTCTTC.

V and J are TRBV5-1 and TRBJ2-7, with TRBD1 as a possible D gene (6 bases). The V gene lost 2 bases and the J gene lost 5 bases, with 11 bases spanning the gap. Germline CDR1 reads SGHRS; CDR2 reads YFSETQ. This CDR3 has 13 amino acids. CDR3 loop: CASSFQGSDEQYF. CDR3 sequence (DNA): TGCGCCAGCAGCTTCCAGGGGAGTGACGAGCAGTACTTC.